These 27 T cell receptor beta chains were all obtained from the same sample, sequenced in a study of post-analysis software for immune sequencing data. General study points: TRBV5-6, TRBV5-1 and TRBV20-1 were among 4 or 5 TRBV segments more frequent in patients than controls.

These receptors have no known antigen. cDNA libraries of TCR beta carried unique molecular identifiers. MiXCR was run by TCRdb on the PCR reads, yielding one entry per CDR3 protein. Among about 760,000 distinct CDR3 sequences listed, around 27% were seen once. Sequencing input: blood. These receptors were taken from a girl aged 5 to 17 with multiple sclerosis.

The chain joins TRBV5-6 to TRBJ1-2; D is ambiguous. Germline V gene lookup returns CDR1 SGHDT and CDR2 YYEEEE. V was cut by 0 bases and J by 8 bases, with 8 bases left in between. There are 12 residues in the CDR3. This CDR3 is CASSLVGEGYTF. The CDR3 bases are TGTGCCAGCAGCTTGGTTGGCGAGGGCTACACCTTC.

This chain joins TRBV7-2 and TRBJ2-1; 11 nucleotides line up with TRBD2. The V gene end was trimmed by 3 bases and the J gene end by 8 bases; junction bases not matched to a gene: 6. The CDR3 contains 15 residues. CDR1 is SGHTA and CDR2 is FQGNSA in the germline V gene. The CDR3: CASSFSGRAGDEQFF. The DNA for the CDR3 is TGTGCCAGCAGCTTTAGCGGGAGGGCCGGAGATGAGCAGTTCTTC.

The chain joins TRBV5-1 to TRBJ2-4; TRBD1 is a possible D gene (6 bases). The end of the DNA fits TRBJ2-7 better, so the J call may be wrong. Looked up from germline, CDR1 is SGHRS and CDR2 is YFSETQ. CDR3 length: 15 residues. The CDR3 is CASSLVAGTFYEQYF. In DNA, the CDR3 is TGCGCCAGCAGCTTGGTTGCCGGGACATTCTACGAGCAGTACTTC.

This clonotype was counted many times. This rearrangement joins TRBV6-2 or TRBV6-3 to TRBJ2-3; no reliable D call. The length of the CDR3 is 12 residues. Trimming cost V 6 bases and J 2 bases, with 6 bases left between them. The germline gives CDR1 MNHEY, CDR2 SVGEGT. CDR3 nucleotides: TGTGCCAGCAGCCGCACCACAGATACGCAGTATTTT. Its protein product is CASSRTTDTQYF.

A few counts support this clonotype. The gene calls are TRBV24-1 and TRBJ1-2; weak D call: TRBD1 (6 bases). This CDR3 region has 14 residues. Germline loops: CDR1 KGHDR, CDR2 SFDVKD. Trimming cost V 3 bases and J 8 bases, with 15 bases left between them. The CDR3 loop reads CATSDGQTRQGYTF. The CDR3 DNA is TGTGCCACCAGTGATGGACAGACCCGGCAAGGCTACACCTTC.

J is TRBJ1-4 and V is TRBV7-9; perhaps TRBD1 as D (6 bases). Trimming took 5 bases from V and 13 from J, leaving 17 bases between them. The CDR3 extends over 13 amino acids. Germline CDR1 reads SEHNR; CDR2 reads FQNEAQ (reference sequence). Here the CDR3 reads CASSPVVGGGLFF. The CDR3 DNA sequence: TGTGCCAGCAGCCCAGTGGTGGGGGGCGGACTGTTTTTT.

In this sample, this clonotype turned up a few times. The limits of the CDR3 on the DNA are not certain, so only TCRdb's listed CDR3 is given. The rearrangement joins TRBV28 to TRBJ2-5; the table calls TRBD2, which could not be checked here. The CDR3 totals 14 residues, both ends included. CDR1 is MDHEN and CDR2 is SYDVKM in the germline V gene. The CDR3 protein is CASSSSAGGETQYF.

The CDR3 loop is CASSQPGSSYNEQFF. DNA of the CDR3: TGCGCCAGCAGCCAACCAGGGAGCTCCTACAATGAGCAGTTCTTC. J is TRBJ2-1 and V is TRBV5-1, with D possibly called TRBD1 or TRBD2 (5 bases each). Per the germline V gene, CDR1 is SGHRS and CDR2 is YFSETQ. V gave up 4 bases and J gave up 0 bases, with 11 bases separating them. This CDR3 is 15 amino acids long.

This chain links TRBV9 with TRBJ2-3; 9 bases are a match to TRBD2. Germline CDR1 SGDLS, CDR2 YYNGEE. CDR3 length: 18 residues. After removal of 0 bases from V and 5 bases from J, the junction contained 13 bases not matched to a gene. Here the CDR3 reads CASSVDPRAGGTQDTQYF. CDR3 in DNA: TGTGCCAGCAGCGTAGACCCCCGCGCGGGGGGGACACAAGATACGCAGTATTTT.

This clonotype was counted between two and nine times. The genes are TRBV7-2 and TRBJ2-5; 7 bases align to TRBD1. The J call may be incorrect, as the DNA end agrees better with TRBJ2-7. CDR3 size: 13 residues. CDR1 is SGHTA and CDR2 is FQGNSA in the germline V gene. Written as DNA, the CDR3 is TGTGCCAGCAGGAGAGGGGGCGATTACGAGCAGTACTTC. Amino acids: CASRRGGDYEQYF.

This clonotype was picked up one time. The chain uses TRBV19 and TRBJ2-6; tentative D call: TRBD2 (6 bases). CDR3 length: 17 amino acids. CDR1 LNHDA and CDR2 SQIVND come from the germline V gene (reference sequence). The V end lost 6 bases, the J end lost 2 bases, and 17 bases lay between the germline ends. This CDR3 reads CASRPGSLPTGANVLTF. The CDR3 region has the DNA TGTGCCAGTAGACCCGGGAGCCTCCCTACTGGGGCCAACGTCCTGACTTTC.

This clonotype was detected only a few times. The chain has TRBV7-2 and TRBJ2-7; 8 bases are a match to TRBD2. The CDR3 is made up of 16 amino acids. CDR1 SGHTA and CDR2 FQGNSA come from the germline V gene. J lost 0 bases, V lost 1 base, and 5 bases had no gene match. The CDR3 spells CASSLGAGESSYEQYF. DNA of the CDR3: TGTGCCAGCAGCTTAGGAGCGGGAGAAAGCTCCTACGAGCAGTACTTC. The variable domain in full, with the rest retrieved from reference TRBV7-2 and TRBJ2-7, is GAGVSQSPSNKVTEKGKDVELRCDPISGHTALYWYRQSLGQGLEFLIYFQGNSAPDKSGLPSDRFSAERTGGSVSTLTIQRTQQEDSAVYLCASSLGAGESSYEQYFGPGTRLTVT.

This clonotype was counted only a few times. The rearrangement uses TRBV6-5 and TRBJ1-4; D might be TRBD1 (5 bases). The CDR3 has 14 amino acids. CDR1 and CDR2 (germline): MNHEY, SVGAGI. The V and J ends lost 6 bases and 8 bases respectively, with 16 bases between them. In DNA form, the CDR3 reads TGTGCCAGCAGCAACAACGGACGGGGGGAAAAACTGTTTTTT. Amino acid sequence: CASSNNGRGEKLFF.

The CDR3 protein is CANSRDSGEQFF. The CDR3 DNA follows: TGTGCCAACTCCCGGGACAGTGGTGAGCAGTTCTTC. The V and J genes are TRBV7-2 and TRBJ2-1; 7 bases agree with TRBD1. This CDR3 spans 12 amino acids. V gave up 10 bases and J gave up 9 bases; unmatched junction bases: 9. The V gene's germline CDR1 is SGHTA and CDR2 FQGNSA.

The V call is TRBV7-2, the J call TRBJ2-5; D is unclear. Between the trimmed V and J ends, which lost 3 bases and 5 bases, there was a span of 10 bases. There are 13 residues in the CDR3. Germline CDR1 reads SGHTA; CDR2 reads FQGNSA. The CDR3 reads CASSFLNWETQYF. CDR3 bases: TGTGCCAGCAGCTTTCTGAATTGGGAGACCCAGTACTTC.

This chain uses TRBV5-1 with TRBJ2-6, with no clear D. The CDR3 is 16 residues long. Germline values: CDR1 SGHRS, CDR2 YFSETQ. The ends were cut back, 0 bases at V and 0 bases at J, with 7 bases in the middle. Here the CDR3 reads CASSLGGPSGANVLTF. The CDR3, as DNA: TGCGCCAGCAGCTTGGGCGGCCCCTCTGGGGCCAACGTCCTGACTTTC.

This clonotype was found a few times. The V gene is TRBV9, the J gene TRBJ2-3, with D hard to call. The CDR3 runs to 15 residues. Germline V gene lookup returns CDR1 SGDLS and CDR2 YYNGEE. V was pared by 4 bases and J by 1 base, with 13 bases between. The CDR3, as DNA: TGTGCCAGCAGCACCCAGACGGGCGGCACAGATACGCAGTATTTT. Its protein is CASSTQTGGTDTQYF.

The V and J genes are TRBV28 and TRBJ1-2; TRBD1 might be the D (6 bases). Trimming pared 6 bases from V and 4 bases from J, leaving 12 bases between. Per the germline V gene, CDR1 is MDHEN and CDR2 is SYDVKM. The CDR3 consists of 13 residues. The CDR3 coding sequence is TGTGCCAGCAGCACCTACAGGGCCTATGGCTACACCTTC. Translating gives CASSTYRAYGYTF.

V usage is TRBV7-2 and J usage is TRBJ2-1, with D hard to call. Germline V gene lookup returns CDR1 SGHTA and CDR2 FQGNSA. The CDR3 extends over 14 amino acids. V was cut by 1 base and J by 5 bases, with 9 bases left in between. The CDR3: CASSLVAKHNEQFF. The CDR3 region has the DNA TGTGCCAGCAGCTTAGTTGCCAAACACAATGAGCAGTTCTTC.

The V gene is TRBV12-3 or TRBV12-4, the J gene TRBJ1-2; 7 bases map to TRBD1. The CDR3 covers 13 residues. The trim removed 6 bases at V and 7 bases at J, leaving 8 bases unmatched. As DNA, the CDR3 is TGTGCCAGCAGACTAGGGGGCTTGGCTGGCTACACCTTC. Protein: CASRLGGLAGYTF.

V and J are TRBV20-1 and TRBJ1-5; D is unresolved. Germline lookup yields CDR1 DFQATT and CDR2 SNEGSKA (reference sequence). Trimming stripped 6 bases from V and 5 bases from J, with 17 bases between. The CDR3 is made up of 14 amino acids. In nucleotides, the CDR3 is TGCAGTGCCGAAAGGACGGGCAGTGATCAGCCCCAGCATTTT. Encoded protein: CSAERTGSDQPQHF.

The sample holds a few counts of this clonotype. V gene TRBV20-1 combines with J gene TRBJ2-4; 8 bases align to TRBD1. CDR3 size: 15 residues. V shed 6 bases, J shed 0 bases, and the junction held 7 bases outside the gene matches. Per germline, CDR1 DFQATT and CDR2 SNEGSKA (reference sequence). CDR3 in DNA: TGCAGTGCAACGGGACAGGTGATAGCCAAAAACATTCAGTACTTC. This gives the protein CSATGQVIAKNIQYF.

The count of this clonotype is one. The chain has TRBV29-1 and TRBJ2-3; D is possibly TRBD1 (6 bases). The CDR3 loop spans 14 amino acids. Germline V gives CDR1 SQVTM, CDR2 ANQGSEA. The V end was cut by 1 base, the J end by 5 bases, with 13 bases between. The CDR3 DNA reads TGCAGCGTTGAAGTGTCAGGGGTAGGAGATACGCAGTATTTT. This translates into CSVEVSGVGDTQYF.

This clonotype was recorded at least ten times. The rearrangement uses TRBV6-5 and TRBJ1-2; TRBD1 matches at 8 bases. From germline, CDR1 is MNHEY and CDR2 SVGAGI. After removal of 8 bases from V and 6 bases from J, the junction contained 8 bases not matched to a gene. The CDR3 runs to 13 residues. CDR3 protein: CASCRDRQNGYTF. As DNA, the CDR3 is TGTGCCAGCTGCCGGGACAGGCAAAATGGCTACACCTTC.

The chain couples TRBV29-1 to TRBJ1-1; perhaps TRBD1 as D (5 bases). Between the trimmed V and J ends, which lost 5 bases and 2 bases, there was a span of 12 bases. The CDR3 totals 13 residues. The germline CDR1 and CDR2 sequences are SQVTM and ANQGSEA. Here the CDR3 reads CSVRRGPNTEAFF. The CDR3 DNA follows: TGCAGCGTTAGGCGGGGCCCAAACACTGAAGCTTTCTTT.

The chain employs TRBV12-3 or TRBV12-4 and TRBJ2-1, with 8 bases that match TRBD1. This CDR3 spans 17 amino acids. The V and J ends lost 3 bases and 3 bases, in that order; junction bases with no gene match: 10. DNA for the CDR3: TGTGCCAGCAGTTTTCGGTCGGGGACAGGCGACTACAATGAGCAGTTCTTC. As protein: CASSFRSGTGDYNEQFF.

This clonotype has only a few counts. The CDR3 is CASGRGGERGRGYTF. The CDR3 DNA follows: TGTGCCAGCGGTAGGGGGGGTGAAAGGGGCCGCGGCTACACCTTC. The rearrangement joins TRBV6-5 to TRBJ1-2; tentatively, D is TRBD1 (6 bases). The germline V gene has CDR1 MNHEY and CDR2 SVGAGI. The CDR3 is made up of 15 amino acids. With 8 bases removed from V and 8 bases from J, the gap between germline ends came to 24 bases.